This T cell receptor beta chain stems from a study of cytomegalovirus exposure and HLA in healthy donors. With respect to this clone: Its antigen is unknown.

PCR was performed using 60 Vbeta and 13 Jbeta primers. The table came from immunoSEQ multiplex PCR; TCRdb's copy has only in-frame clones and leaves some out. The profile shows about 150,000 clones, 76% of them singletons. The CDR3 sequence is 17 residues long. With V trimmed by 4 bases and J by 4 bases, 10 bases remained unmatched. Per germline, CDR1 SGHVS and CDR2 FNYEAQ. Study conclusions and caveats: Researchers reported that a few CMV-associated chains were confirmed in vitro as CMV antigen-specific.

The sequencing input was PBMCs. The V and J genes are TRBV7-6 and TRBJ2-1, with 10 bases aligning to TRBD2. The clonotype was recovered from a woman in her forties in good health and CMV-seronegative. The CDR3 here is CASSSSLAGDSYNEQFF. In DNA, the CDR3 is TGTGCCAGCAGCTCCAGTCTAGCGGGGGATAGTTACAATGAGCAGTTCTTC.